The rows below give T cell receptor beta chains drawn from one sample of a study of T cell repertoires in cytomegalovirus infection. TCRdb itself ran the reads through MiXCR, one entry per CDR3 protein. Counted here are fewer than 200,000 distinct CDR3 sequences, less than 9.5% occurring once; the ten biggest clones make up roughly 5%. The sample was PBMCs. Receptor source: a human donor in good health (CMV status not recorded). Some clones in this sample may be carry-over from other donors' samples. Both conserved end residues are trimmed from each CDR3. Fields, in order: V gene, J gene, CDR3 protein.

V: TRBV27; J: TRBJ2-5; CDR3: ASRRNRAGGTQY
V: TRBV7-2; J: TRBJ1-6; CDR3: ASSFRVQTGGLPLH
V: TRBV7-8; J: TRBJ1-6; CDR3: ASSLGVAGSNSPLH
V: TRBV28; J: TRBJ2-1; CDR3: ASSPEGVDEQF
V: TRBV7-8; J: TRBJ2-7; CDR3: ASSSRPPDRAHEQY
V: TRBV6-2/TRBV6-3; J: TRBJ1-5; CDR3: ASSYGLTGYSNQPQH
V: TRBV6-2/TRBV6-3; J: TRBJ2-7; CDR3: ASSSETGGNYEQY
V: TRBV28; J: TRBJ1-5; CDR3: ASSHSLAGSNQPQH
V: TRBV7-2; J: TRBJ2-3; CDR3: ASSQWDRGTDTQY
V: TRBV5-1; J: TRBJ2-4; CDR3: ASSLEGLTGIAKNIQY
V: TRBV28; J: TRBJ2-7; CDR3: ASSRGGGETFYEQY
V: TRBV7-3; J: TRBJ1-2; CDR3: ASSLGQARSSNYGYT
V: TRBV6-2/TRBV6-3; J: TRBJ1-5; CDR3: ASRTGHTQH
V: TRBV4-1; J: TRBJ2-1; CDR3: ASNPAEGENNEQF
V: TRBV6-6; J: TRBJ2-6; CDR3: ASKGSGANVLT
V: TRBV19; J: TRBJ2-5; CDR3: ASRQIAGVTQTQY
V: TRBV2; J: TRBJ1-1; CDR3: ASSEQRGAEAF
V: TRBV5-4; J: TRBJ2-1; CDR3: ASSLTGGNNEQF
V: TRBV7-8; J: TRBJ1-2; CDR3: ASSSPDRGRLGYGYT
V: TRBV5-5; J: TRBJ1-2; CDR3: ASSRADYGYT
V: TRBV5-1; J: TRBJ1-1; CDR3: ASSLDPGRLEAF
V: TRBV2; J: TRBJ2-1; CDR3: ASSDGTGANEQF
V: TRBV7-2; J: TRBJ2-5; CDR3: ASSTRLGRGGRETQY
V: TRBV12-3/TRBV12-4; J: TRBJ2-3; CDR3: ASSRHELDTQY
V: TRBV7-9; J: TRBJ1-4; CDR3: ASSVGLATNEKLF
V: TRBV2; J: TRBJ2-5; CDR3: ASHRDYGETQY
V: TRBV20-1; J: TRBJ1-2; CDR3: SARTAYGYT
V: TRBV5-6; J: TRBJ2-5; CDR3: ASSLGSLGGDETQY
V: TRBV20-1; J: TRBJ1-1; CDR3: SATTEQNTEAF
V: TRBV7-8; J: TRBJ2-2; CDR3: ASSARDTDTGELF
V: TRBV6-2/TRBV6-3; J: TRBJ2-1; CDR3: ASSPAGSGRDNEQF
V: TRBV7-9; J: TRBJ2-6; CDR3: ASSLGPGEGGANVLT
V: TRBV5-6; J: TRBJ2-2; CDR3: ASSFVDPNTGELF
V: TRBV7-2; J: TRBJ2-7; CDR3: ASSLGASGRSEQY
V: TRBV5-5; J: TRBJ1-5; CDR3: ASSQGYSNQPQH
V: TRBV7-2; J: TRBJ2-7; CDR3: ASSLGEAWTGSYEQY
V: TRBV19; J: TRBJ1-1; CDR3: ASEVGGQAF
V: TRBV19; J: TRBJ1-2; CDR3: ASSPGTATLYGYT
V: TRBV12-3/TRBV12-4; J: TRBJ2-1; CDR3: ASSFLASGSYNEQF
V: TRBV7-4; J: TRBJ2-3; CDR3: ASSPRGIGTDTQY
V: TRBV12-3/TRBV12-4; J: TRBJ2-5; CDR3: ASRGGTSGGERETQY